A selection of T cell receptor beta chains follows, all from one sample in a study of cytomegalovirus exposure and HLA in healthy donors. The assay was immunoSEQ multiplex PCR, and TCRdb's table has in-frame clones only and misses some. The sample includes roughly 93,000 clones, around 76% of them seen just once. Sequenced input: PBMCs. These receptors came from a man aged 30 to 39 in good health and CMV-seronegative. CDR3s include the opening cysteine and the closing phenylalanine or tryptophan. Fields, in order: J gene, clone size, V gene, D gene, CDR3 DNA, CDR3 protein. A D gene is named only where the DNA matches it firmly. Part of the rows lack a size; the others show once, few, many or a class for expanded clones.

TRBJ2-3 - TRBV11-1 TRBD2 TGTGCCAGCAGCTTTTCCAGTCAGCGGGGGGGCCTAAATACGCAGTATTTT CASSFSSQRGGLNTQYF
TRBJ2-1 - TRBV27 TRBD2 TGTGCCAGCAGTTTTCAGCCAGGCCCCTTCCAGCGGGAGGGTCGTTGGAATGAGCAGTTCTTC CASSFQPGPFQREGRWNEQFF
TRBJ1-5 - TRBV19 - TGTGCCAGTAGTATCTATCTCCAGGCCGGCAATCAGCCCCAGCATTTT CASSIYLQAGNQPQHF
TRBJ1-1 once TRBV28 TRBD1 TGTGCCAGCAGTTTAACGGACAGGATGAACACTGAAGCTTTCTTT CASSLTDRMNTEAFF
TRBJ1-5 few TRBV4-1 - TGCGCCAGCAGCCACTCCGGGGGATTGGGGCAGCCCCAGCATTTT CASSHSGGLGQPQHF
TRBJ1-1 many TRBV27 - TGTGCCAGCAGTATCCAAGGACTCATGAACACTGAAGCTTTCTTT CASSIQGLMNTEAFF
TRBJ1-1 - TRBV7-9 TRBD1 TGTGCCAGCACCCGGCCGGCAGGGGGCACTGAAGCTTTCTTT CASTRPAGGTEAFF
TRBJ2-5 - TRBV19 - TGTGCCAGTAGTACGGGGGACGGCCGGTACCAAGAGACCCAGTACTTC CASSTGDGRYQETQYF
TRBJ2-7 - TRBV7-9 TRBD1 TGTTCCAGCAGCTTAGTCGAGACAGGGAGCTCCTACGAGCAGTACTTC CSSSLVETGSSYEQYF
TRBJ1-2 - TRBV9 - TGTGCCAGCAGCGTAGATGTGGGCAACTATGGCTACACCTTC CASSVDVGNYGYTF
TRBJ2-1 - TRBV4-1 TRBD1 TGCGCCAGCAGCCCCTGGACAGGGTCCGGCTCCTACAATGAGCAGTTCTTC CASSPWTGSGSYNEQFF
TRBJ1-3 - TRBV6-5 - TGTGCCAGCAGTTACACTAGCTCTGGAAACACCATATATTTT CASSYTSSGNTIYF
TRBJ1-6 - TRBV5-1 - TGCGCCAGCAGCCCGGAGGGAGGTAATTCACCCCTCCACTTT CASSPEGGNSPLHF
TRBJ2-1 - TRBV19 TRBD2 TGTGCCAGTAGTATACCCGGGGGGGCCTCTGAGCAGTTCTTC CASSIPGGASEQFF
TRBJ2-2 - TRBV9 TRBD2 TGTGCCAGCAGCGTAGGCCTAGCGGGAGCGAGCACCGGGGAGCTGTTTTTT CASSVGLAGASTGELFF
TRBJ1-2 - TRBV19 TRBD1 TGTGCCAGTAGTGAAACAGGGGACTATGGCTACACCTTC CASSETGDYGYTF
TRBJ1-1 - TRBV11-2 TRBD1 TGTGCCAGCAGCCAACCGTGGGACAGTCGCGTTGAAGCTTTCTTT CASSQPWDSRVEAFF
TRBJ1-2 - TRBV19 - TGTGCCACCCAGAGGGCTAACTATGGCTACACCTTC CATQRANYGYTF
TRBJ1-2 - TRBV27 TRBD1 TGTGCCAGCAGTCCCCGACAGGGGGCGATCTATGGCTACACCTTC CASSPRQGAIYGYTF
TRBJ2-3 - TRBV19 - TGTGCCAGTAGTACTCAGCGGCTCGGAAATACGCAGTATTTT CASSTQRLGNTQYF
TRBJ2-1 - TRBV7-3 TRBD2 TGTGCCAGCAGCCAGCGACTAGCGGGGGGCAATGAGCAGTTCTTC CASSQRLAGGNEQFF
TRBJ1-2 few TRBV5-6 - TGTGCCAGCAGCTTGGCCGTGACAAATTCTAACTATGGCTACACCTTC CASSLAVTNSNYGYTF
TRBJ1-1 few TRBV29-1 - TGCAGCGTCGCGACAGGGAACACTGAAGCTTTCTTT CSVATGNTEAFF
TRBJ1-1 few TRBV6-5 - TGTGCCAGCAGTTACGGGAGGGACGAAGCTTTCTTT CASSYGRDEAFF
TRBJ2-1 - TRBV11-3 TRBD2 TGTGCCAGCAGCTTATTTCAGGCAATTACTAGCGGTGAGTTCGATGAGCAGTTCTTC CASSLFQAITSGEFDEQFF
TRBJ1-1 - TRBV9 TRBD1 TGTGCCAGCAGCGCCAAACAGGGGTTAAGGGGTAACACTGAAGCTTTCTTT CASSAKQGLRGNTEAFF
TRBJ2-1 - TRBV12-5 - TGTGCTAGTGGTGGGGCGGTCAATGAGCAGTTCTTC CASGGAVNEQFF
TRBJ1-1 - TRBV23-1 - TGCGCCAGCAGTTTTCCCCAGAACACTGAAGCTTTCTTT CASSFPQNTEAFF
TRBJ1-1 - TRBV5-5 TRBD1 TGTGCCAGCAGCTGGGGACAGGGGTCCACTGAAGCTTTCTTT CASSWGQGSTEAFF
TRBJ2-2 - TRBV6-1 - TGTGCCACCCAGTACTTCCTTAGCGGCGGGGAGCTGTTTTTT CATQYFLSGGELFF
TRBJ1-1 few TRBV18 - TGTGCCAGCTCACCAGTCGGGGAGAACACTGAAGCTTTCTTT CASSPVGENTEAFF
TRBJ2-3 - TRBV19 TRBD2 TGTGCCAGTAGTATATCTAGCGGGACAGATACGCAGTATTTT CASSISSGTDTQYF
TRBJ1-4 - TRBV11-3 TRBD1 TGTGCCAGCAGCTCACGACAGGGGACTAATGAAAAACTGTTTTTT CASSSRQGTNEKLFF
TRBJ2-1 - TRBV7-2 TRBD2 TGTGCCAGCAGCTTAGAAGGCGGGGGGCGCGGAGAGCAGTTCTTC CASSLEGGGRGEQFF
TRBJ2-1 once TRBV11-3 TRBD1 TGTGCCAGCAGCTTTAGTTGGGGGACAGTATACAATGAGCAGTTCTTC CASSFSWGTVYNEQFF
TRBJ1-2 many TRBV7-2 TRBD1 TGTGCCAGCAGCGAATCAACAGGGGGTTATGGCTACACCTTC CASSESTGGYGYTF
TRBJ1-1 - TRBV5-1 - TGCGCCAGCAGCTGGGAGGGCCGCACTGAAGCTTTCTTT CASSWEGRTEAFF